The source of this T cell receptor beta chain is a study of monozygotic twins with cystic fibrosis. Study-level points and caveats: The repertoire was suggested to be naive-dominated, clonality median roughly 0.0091. Unrelated CF individuals shared fewer identical clonotypes than monozygotic CF twins. No link emerged between shared CDR3 counts and age, concordance or severity.

Worth noting for this clone: Its specificity is not known.

Method: immunoSEQ multiplex PCR; TCRdb's copy keeps in-frame clones and lacks some. The sample shows 30,000 to 40,000 clones, just over 95% of them seen only once. The CDR3 is 17 residues long. CDR1 is MDHEN, CDR2 SYDVKM, per germline. V was pared by 6 bases and J by 7 bases, with 27 bases between. The chain joins TRBV28 to TRBJ1-2, with D perhaps TRBD1 (6 bases). Sample: blood. This TCR came from a girl aged 2 to 9 with cystic fibrosis. CDR3 nucleotides: TGTGCCAGCAGGGGGGGTCCGACAGGACTCTCGGGCTTTGGCTACACCTTC. Protein sequence: CASRGGPTGLSGFGYTF.